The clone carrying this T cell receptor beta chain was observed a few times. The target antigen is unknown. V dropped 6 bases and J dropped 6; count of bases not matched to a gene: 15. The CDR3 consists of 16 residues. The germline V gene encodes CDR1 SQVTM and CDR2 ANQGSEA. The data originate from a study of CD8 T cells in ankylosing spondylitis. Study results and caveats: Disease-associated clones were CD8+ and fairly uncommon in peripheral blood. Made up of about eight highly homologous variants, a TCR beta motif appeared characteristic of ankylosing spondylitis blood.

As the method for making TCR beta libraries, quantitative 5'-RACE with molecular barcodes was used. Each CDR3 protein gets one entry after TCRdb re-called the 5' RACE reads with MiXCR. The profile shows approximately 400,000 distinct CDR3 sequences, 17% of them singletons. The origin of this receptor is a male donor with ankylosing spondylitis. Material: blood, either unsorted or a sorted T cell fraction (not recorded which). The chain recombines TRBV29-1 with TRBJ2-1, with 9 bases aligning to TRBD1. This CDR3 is CSVADRGEYGRNEQFF. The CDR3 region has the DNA TGCAGCGTGGCTGACAGGGGGGAATACGGTCGCAATGAGCAGTTCTTC.